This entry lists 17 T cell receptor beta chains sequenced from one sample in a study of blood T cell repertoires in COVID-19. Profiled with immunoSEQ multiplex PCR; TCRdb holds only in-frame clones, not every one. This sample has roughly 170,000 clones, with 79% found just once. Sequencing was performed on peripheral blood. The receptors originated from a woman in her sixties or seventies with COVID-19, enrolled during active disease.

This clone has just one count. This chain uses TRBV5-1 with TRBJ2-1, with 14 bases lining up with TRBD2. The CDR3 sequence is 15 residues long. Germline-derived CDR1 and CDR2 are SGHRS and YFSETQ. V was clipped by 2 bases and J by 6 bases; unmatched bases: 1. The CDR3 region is CASSFGLAGGNEQFF. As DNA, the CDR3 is TGCGCCAGCAGCTTCGGACTAGCGGGGGGCAATGAGCAGTTCTTC. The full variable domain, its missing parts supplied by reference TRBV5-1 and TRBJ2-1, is KAGVTQTPRYLIKTRGQQVTLSCSPISGHRSVSWYQQTPGQGLQFLFEYFSETQRNKGNFPGRFSGRQFSNSRSEMNVSTLELGDSALYLCASSFGLAGGNEQFFGPGTRLTVL.

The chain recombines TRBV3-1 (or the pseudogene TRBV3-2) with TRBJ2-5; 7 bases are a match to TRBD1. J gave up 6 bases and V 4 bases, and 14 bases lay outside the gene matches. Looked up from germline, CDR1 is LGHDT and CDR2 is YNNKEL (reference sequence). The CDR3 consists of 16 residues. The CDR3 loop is CASSPYSTDREKTQYF. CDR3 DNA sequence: TGTGCCAGCAGCCCATACTCGACCGACAGGGAGAAGACCCAGTACTTC.

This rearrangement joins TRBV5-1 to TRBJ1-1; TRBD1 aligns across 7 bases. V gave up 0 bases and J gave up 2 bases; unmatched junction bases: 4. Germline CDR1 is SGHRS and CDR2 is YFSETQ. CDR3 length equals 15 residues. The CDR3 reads CASSLGQGFNTEAFF. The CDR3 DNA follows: TGCGCCAGCAGCTTGGGACAGGGATTCAACACTGAAGCTTTCTTT.

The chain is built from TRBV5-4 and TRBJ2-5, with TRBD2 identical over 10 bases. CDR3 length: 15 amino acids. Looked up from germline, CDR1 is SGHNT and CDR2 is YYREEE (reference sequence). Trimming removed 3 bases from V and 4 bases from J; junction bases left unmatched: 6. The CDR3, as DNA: TGTGCCAGCAGCTCCATGACTAGCGGGCGAGAGACCCAGTACTTC. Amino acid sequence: CASSSMTSGRETQYF. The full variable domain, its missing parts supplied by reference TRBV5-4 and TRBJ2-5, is ETGVTQSPTHLIKTRGQQVTLRCSSQSGHNTVSWYQQALGQGPQFIFQYYREEENGRGNFPPRFSGLQFPNYSSELNVNALELDDSALYLCASSSMTSGRETQYFGPGTRLLVL.

The CDR3 sequence is CASSRGTSGASEQFF. DNA for the CDR3: TGTGCCAGCAGCCGTGGGACTAGCGGGGCCTCTGAGCAGTTCTTC. The chain couples TRBV11-3 to TRBJ2-1, with 13 bases lining up with TRBD2. The junction had 7 bases not matched to a gene; V was cut back by 5 bases and J by 9 bases. CDR1 SGHNT and CDR2 YENEEA come from the germline V gene. The CDR3 is made up of 15 amino acids.

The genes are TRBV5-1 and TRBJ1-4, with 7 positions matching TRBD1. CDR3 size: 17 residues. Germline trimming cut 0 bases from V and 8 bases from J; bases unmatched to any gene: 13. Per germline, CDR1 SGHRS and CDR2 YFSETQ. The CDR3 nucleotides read TGCGCCAGCAGCTTGGCGAGACAGGGTAACGCGAAGGAAAAACTGTTTTTT. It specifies CASSLARQGNAKEKLFF.

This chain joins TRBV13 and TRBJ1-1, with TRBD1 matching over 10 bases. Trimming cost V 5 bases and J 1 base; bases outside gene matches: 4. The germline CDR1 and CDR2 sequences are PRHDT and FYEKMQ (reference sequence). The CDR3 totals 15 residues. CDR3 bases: TGTGCCAGCAGCCTGAGACAGGGGGCGAACACTGAAGCTTTCTTT. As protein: CASSLRQGANTEAFF.

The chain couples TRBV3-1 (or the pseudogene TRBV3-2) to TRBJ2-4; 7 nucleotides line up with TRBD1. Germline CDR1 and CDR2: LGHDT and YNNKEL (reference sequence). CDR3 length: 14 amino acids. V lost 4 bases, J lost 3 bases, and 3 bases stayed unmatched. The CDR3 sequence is CASSRDSSKNIQYF. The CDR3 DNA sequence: TGTGCCAGCAGCCGGGACAGCAGCAAAAACATTCAGTACTTC.

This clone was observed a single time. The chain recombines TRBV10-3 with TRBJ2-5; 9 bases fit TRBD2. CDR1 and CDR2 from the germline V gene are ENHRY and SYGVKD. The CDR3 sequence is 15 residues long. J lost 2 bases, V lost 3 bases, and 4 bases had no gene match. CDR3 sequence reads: CAISEQRGVQETQYF. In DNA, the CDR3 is TGTGCCATCAGTGAACAGCGGGGGGTTCAAGAGACCCAGTACTTC.

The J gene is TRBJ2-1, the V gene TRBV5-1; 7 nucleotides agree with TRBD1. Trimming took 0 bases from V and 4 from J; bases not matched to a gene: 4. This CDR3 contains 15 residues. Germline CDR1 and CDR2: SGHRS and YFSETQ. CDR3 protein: CASSLDRGAYNEQFF. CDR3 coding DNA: TGCGCCAGCAGCTTGGACAGGGGTGCATACAATGAGCAGTTCTTC. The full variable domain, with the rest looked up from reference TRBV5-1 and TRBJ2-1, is KAGVTQTPRYLIKTRGQQVTLSCSPISGHRSVSWYQQTPGQGLQFLFEYFSETQRNKGNFPGRFSGRQFSNSRSEMNVSTLELGDSALYLCASSLDRGAYNEQFFGPGTRLTVL.

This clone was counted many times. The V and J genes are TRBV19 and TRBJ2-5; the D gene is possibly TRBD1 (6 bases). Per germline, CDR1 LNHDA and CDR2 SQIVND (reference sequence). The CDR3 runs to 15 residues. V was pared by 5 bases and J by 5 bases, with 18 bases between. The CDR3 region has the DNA TGTGCCAGTAGTGTACAGGGACCCCTGGGGGAGACCCAGTACTTC. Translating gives CASSVQGPLGETQYF.

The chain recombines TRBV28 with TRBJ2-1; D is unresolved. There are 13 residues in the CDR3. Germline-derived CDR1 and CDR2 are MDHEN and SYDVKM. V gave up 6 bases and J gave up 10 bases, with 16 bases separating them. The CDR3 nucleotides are TGTGCCAGCAGCTCCGCAAGGTACGGGGAGCAGTTCTTC. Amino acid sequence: CASSSARYGEQFF.

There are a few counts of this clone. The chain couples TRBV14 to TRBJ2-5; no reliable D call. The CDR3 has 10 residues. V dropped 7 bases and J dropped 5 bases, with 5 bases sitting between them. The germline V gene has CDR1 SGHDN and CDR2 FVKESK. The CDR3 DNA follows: TGTGCCAGCATGAGGGAGACCCAGTACTTC. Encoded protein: CASMRETQYF.

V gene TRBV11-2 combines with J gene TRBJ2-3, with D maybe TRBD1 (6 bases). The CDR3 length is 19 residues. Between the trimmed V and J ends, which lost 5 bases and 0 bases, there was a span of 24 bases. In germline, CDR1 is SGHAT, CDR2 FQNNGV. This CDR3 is CASSLRPKQGPGSTDTQYF. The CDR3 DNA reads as TGTGCCAGCAGCCTCCGACCCAAACAGGGCCCAGGGAGCACAGATACGCAGTATTTT.

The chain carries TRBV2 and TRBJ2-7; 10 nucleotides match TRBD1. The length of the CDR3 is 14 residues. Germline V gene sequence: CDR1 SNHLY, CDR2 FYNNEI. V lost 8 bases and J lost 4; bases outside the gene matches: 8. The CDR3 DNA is TGTGCCAGCGGAGACAGGGGGCGCGTATACGAGCAGTACTTC. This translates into CASGDRGRVYEQYF.

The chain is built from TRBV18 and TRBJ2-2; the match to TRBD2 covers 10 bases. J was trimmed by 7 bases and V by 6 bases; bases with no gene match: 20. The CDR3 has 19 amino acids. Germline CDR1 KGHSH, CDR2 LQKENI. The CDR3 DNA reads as TGTGCCAGCTCCCCGTTTAATCTAGCGGGAGCGACCCCCAACGGGGAGCTGTTTTTT. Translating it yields CASSPFNLAGATPNGELFF.

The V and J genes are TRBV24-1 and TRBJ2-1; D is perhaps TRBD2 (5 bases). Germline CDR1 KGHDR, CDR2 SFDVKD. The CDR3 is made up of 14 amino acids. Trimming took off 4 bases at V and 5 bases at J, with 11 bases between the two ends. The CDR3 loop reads CATSDPAGHNEQFF. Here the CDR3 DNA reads TGTGCCACCAGTGACCCCGCGGGCCACAATGAGCAGTTCTTC.